The entry that follows covers one TCR beta chain sequence. Germline loops: CDR1 MNHEY, CDR2 SVGAGI. V was trimmed by 5 bases and J by 6 bases, leaving 9 bases between them. The CDR3 runs 12 residues. Original methodology: The authors estimated nucleated cell counts from reference gene primer amplification. The protocol was immunoSEQ multiplex PCR, while the TCRdb copy is restricted to in-frame clones and leaves out a portion. Clone size and V and J calls were adopted from that table, with D and trimming inferred from the DNA. The data show under 200,000 clones, approximately 83% seen once. The source of the sample is a study of blood T cell repertoires in COVID-19. Looking at the study overall: Acute and convalescent COVID-19 samples came from the United States, Italy and Spain.

The source of this sequence is a human donor in a cohort sampled during active COVID-19. Specimen: peripheral blood. The chain is built from TRBV6-5 and TRBJ2-3, with D possibly matching TRBD2 (6 bases). The CDR3 region has the DNA TGTGCCAGCAGTCCAGGGAGGGATACGCAGTATTTT. This sequence encodes CASSPGRDTQYF.